Each of the 15 T cell receptor beta chains below was sequenced from the same sample in a study of T cells in Graves' hyperthyroidism and ophthalmopathy. It was RNA transcripts that yielded the amplified TCR beta CDR3 regions. Carried out on the TCR CDR3, a first-round RT-PCR used the HTBI primer set. TCRdb ran MiXCR on the multiplex PCR reads and lists one entry per CDR3 protein. The top ten hold around 30% of the sample, which has 270,000 or so distinct CDR3 sequences, nearly 15% seen once. The sample consisted of blood. The source is a woman aged 45 to 65 with Graves' hyperthyroidism that later progressed to Graves' ophthalmopathy.

The J gene is TRBJ2-2, the V gene TRBV7-9, with 9 bases matching TRBD2. V lost 6 bases and J lost 4; bases outside the gene matches: 9. The germline V gene has CDR1 SEHNR and CDR2 FQNEAQ (reference sequence). The CDR3 contains 16 residues. The CDR3, as DNA: TGTGCCAGCAGTTTTAGCGGGAGCGGCGTCACCGGGGAGCTGTTTTTT. It specifies CASSFSGSGVTGELFF. The variable domain in full, with the rest retrieved from reference TRBV7-9 and TRBJ2-2, is DTGVSQNPRHKITKRGQNVTFRCDPISEHNRLYWYRQTLGQGPEFLTYFQNEAQLEKSRLLSDRFSAERPKGSFSTLEIQRTEQGDSAMYLCASSFSGSGVTGELFFGEGSRLTVL.

Note on this clonotype: This sequence may be a read error, since a much larger clone differs from it by one base. The limits of the CDR3 on the DNA are not certain, so only TCRdb's listed CDR3 is given. The chain has TRBV7-9 and TRBJ2-1; the D segment call TRBD1 is taken from the table without a DNA check. The CDR3 length equals 12 residues, ends included. Germline V CDR1 and CDR2: SEHNR, FQNEAQ (reference sequence). The CDR3 reads CASSFGQGAKFF.

At least ten counts were recorded for this clonotype. The chain employs TRBV11-2 and TRBJ2-3; D remains ambiguous. The V end was cut by 0 bases, the J end by 1 base, with 2 bases between. Germline assignment: CDR1 SGHAT and CDR2 FQNNGV. The CDR3 consists of 13 residues. The CDR3 loop is CASSLDGTDTQYF. The CDR3 coding sequence is TGTGCCAGCAGCTTAGACGGCACAGATACGCAGTATTTT.

This clonotype was observed many times. This chain links TRBV20-1 with TRBJ1-4; maybe TRBD1 (5 bases). The CDR3 sequence is 15 residues long. Per germline, CDR1 DFQATT and CDR2 SNEGSKA (reference sequence). Trimming left V 1 base short and J 6 bases short, with 15 bases between. DNA for the CDR3: TGCAGTGCTAGAGTGGGACTCGAAAGGCATGAAAAACTGTTTTTT. As protein: CSARVGLERHEKLFF.

This clonotype has ten or more counts. The V gene is TRBV6-6, the J gene TRBJ2-3; D is possibly TRBD1 or TRBD2 (5 bases each). V lost 2 bases, J lost 7 bases, and 13 bases lay in between. There are 14 residues in the CDR3. The germline V gene has CDR1 MNHNY and CDR2 SVGAGI (reference sequence). CDR3 DNA sequence: TGTGCCAGCAGTTACAGGGACCTGGCGCATACGCAGTATTTT. Amino acids: CASSYRDLAHTQYF.

This clonotype was seen ten or more times. The chain uses TRBV28 and TRBJ2-7, with D perhaps TRBD2 (5 bases). The V end was cut by 7 bases, the J end by 6 bases, with 16 bases between. The CDR3 totals 13 residues. CDR1 and CDR2 from the germline V gene are MDHEN and SYDVKM. DNA for the CDR3: TGTGCCAGCATCAAACAAGGGAGAGGCGAGCAGTACTTC. Translation gives CASIKQGRGEQYF.

This clonotype has a count of ten or more. CDR3 DNA sequence: TGTGCCAGCAGCCCACAGGGCGGATCCGGCACTGAAGCTTTCTTT. Its protein product is CASSPQGGSGTEAFF. The V and J genes are TRBV7-6 and TRBJ1-1, with D perhaps matching TRBD1 (6 bases). The CDR3 sequence is 15 residues long. The V gene's germline CDR1 is SGHVS and CDR2 FNYEAQ. The V gene lost 5 bases and the J gene lost 4 bases, with 17 bases spanning the gap.

This clonotype has ten or more counts. The CDR3 sequence: CASSGDLQQGALYF. CDR3 DNA sequence: TGTGCCAGCAGCGGAGACTTGCAACAGGGGGCATTGTACTTC. The chain has TRBV3-1 and TRBJ2-5; TRBD1 matches 9 bases. CDR3 length equals 14 residues. In germline, CDR1 is LGHDT, CDR2 YNNKEL (reference sequence). The junction had 14 bases not matched to a gene; V was cut back by 5 bases and J by 13 bases.

The rearrangement links TRBV24-1 to TRBJ2-7; the match to TRBD1 covers 10 bases. The ends lost 9 bases at V and 3 bases at J; junction bases unmatched: 7. CDR1 and CDR2 from the germline V gene are KGHDR and SFDVKD. The CDR3 totals 14 residues. As DNA, the CDR3 is TGTGCCACCGCTCCGGGACAGGGGAACTACGAGCAGTACTTC. Residues: CATAPGQGNYEQYF.

The sample holds many counts of this clonotype. The J gene is TRBJ2-7, the V gene TRBV20-1; D is perhaps TRBD1 (5 bases). Germline-derived CDR1 and CDR2 are DFQATT and SNEGSKA (reference sequence). This CDR3 spans 12 amino acids. The V and J ends lost 1 base and 4 bases respectively, with 8 bases between them. CDR3: CSARGNRYEQYF. CDR3 DNA: TGCAGTGCTAGAGGTAACAGGTACGAGCAGTACTTC.

The genes are TRBV18 and TRBJ1-4; 8 nucleotides match TRBD1. The length of the CDR3 is 15 residues. Germline CDR1 KGHSH, CDR2 LQKENI. The V and J ends lost 6 bases and 4 bases, in that order; junction bases with no gene match: 7. The CDR3 DNA is TGTGCCAGCTCTCCCGGACAGGGCAATAATGAAAAACTGTTTTTT. Its translation: CASSPGQGNNEKLFF.

This clonotype has ten or more counts. V and J are TRBV7-3 and TRBJ1-1; 7 bases agree with TRBD1. Germline V gene data show CDR1 as SGHTA and CDR2 as FQGTGA. CDR3 length: 14 residues. Trimming took 2 bases from V and 6 from J; bases not matched to a gene: 6. CDR3 protein: CASSLHAGGAEAFF. DNA of the CDR3: TGTGCCAGCAGCTTACACGCAGGGGGTGCTGAAGCTTTCTTT.

This clonotype was found many times. The chain has TRBV2 and TRBJ2-3, with 8 bases aligning to TRBD1. This CDR3 spans 13 amino acids. Germline CDR1 and CDR2: SNHLY and FYNNEI. Unmatched junction bases numbered 1, after V lost 6 bases and J lost 2 bases. The CDR3 DNA reads as TGTGCCAGCAGGGGACAGGCCACAGATACGCAGTATTTT. Its translation: CASRGQATDTQYF.

This clonotype occurred many times. The chain recombines TRBV7-9 with TRBJ1-5; the D is unclear. Trimming pared 6 bases from V and 0 bases from J, leaving 15 bases between. Germline loops: CDR1 SEHNR, CDR2 FQNEAQ (reference sequence). The CDR3 runs to 16 residues. This CDR3 is CASSIGTGPSNQPQHF. CDR3 sequence (DNA): TGTGCCAGCAGTATAGGTACGGGCCCTAGCAATCAGCCCCAGCATTTT.

This clonotype was detected ten times or more. CDR3 protein: CASSLEGTRGADTQYF. CDR3 nucleotides: TGCGCCAGCAGCTTAGAGGGGACAAGGGGCGCAGATACGCAGTATTTT. The rearrangement joins TRBV5-1 to TRBJ2-3, with D tentatively TRBD1 (6 bases). The germline CDR1 and CDR2 sequences are SGHRS and YFSETQ. V was shortened by 2 bases and J by 4 bases, with 17 bases between the two germline ends. The CDR3 is 16 residues long.